This is a list of T cell receptor beta chains from one sample in a study of regulatory T cells in long-lasting Graves disease. MiXCR, applied by TCRdb to the multiplex PCR reads, yields one record per CDR3 protein. This sample has around 250,000 distinct CDR3 sequences, with 15% to 20% found just once. This sample was also put to use in a study of T cells in Graves' hyperthyroidism and ophthalmopathy.

The source was peripheral blood mononuclear cells (PBMCs), collected at new diagnosis, from a patient treated with antithyroid drugs. These receptors were taken from a woman under 40 with Graves disease. Each CDR3 is given without its conserved first and last residue. The order of the fields is V gene, CDR3 length, J gene, clone size, CDR3 protein. Some rows mark clone size as missing; the rest say once, few, many or name a class of expanded clone.

V gene: TRBV2
CDR3 length: 15
J gene: TRBJ1-5
clone size: many
CDR3 protein: ASSGIRDRGGNQPQH

V gene: TRBV5-6
CDR3 length: 15
J gene: TRBJ1-3
clone size: many
CDR3 protein: ASSRRQGAVSGNTIY

V gene: TRBV5-6
CDR3 length: 12
J gene: TRBJ1-5
clone size: many
CDR3 protein: ASSTGQVNQPQH

V gene: TRBV19
CDR3 length: 11
J gene: TRBJ2-5
clone size: -
CDR3 protein: ASSRAYQETQY

V gene: TRBV6-1
CDR3 length: 9
J gene: TRBJ2-7
clone size: -
CDR3 protein: AGRQAYEQY

V gene: TRBV20-1
CDR3 length: 13
J gene: TRBJ1-6
clone size: many
CDR3 protein: SARPPGSYNSPLH

V gene: TRBV28
CDR3 length: 17
J gene: TRBJ1-4
clone size: many
CDR3 protein: ASKTLRARGAETNEKLF

V gene: TRBV29-1
CDR3 length: 11
J gene: TRBJ1-2
clone size: many
CDR3 protein: SVAGRASYGYT

V gene: TRBV5-5
CDR3 length: 15
J gene: TRBJ1-6
clone size: -
CDR3 protein: ASSQGSTWSRDSPLH

V gene: TRBV5-4
CDR3 length: 12
J gene: TRBJ2-5
clone size: many
CDR3 protein: ASSLVGGGETQY

V gene: TRBV20-1
CDR3 length: 11
J gene: TRBJ2-5
clone size: many
CDR3 protein: SAVTEDQETQY

V gene: TRBV5-1
CDR3 length: 13
J gene: TRBJ2-4
clone size: many
CDR3 protein: ASSLTGLVRNIQY

V gene: TRBV20-1
CDR3 length: 16
J gene: TRBJ1-3
clone size: many
CDR3 protein: SARAEGTAKALFNTIY

V gene: TRBV6-1
CDR3 length: 12
J gene: TRBJ1-4
clone size: many
CDR3 protein: ASSPSRRREKLF

V gene: TRBV2
CDR3 length: 11
J gene: TRBJ2-7
clone size: many
CDR3 protein: ASEQRETYEQY

V gene: TRBV12-3/TRBV12-4
CDR3 length: 14
J gene: TRBJ2-3
clone size: many
CDR3 protein: ASSFKGSSAEDTQY

V gene: TRBV5-4
CDR3 length: 15
J gene: TRBJ1-2
clone size: -
CDR3 protein: ASSRNTLGGANYGYT

V gene: TRBV9
CDR3 length: 12
J gene: TRBJ1-6
clone size: many
CDR3 protein: ASSATQGNSPLH

V gene: TRBV20-1
CDR3 length: 12
J gene: TRBJ2-1
clone size: -
CDR3 protein: SAKGTSGSNEQF

V gene: TRBV11-2
CDR3 length: 13
J gene: TRBJ2-3
clone size: few
CDR3 protein: ASGPGAGGTDTQY

V gene: TRBV20-1
CDR3 length: 13
J gene: TRBJ1-4
clone size: many
CDR3 protein: SAIGPGGLNEKLF

V gene: TRBV20-1
CDR3 length: 13
J gene: TRBJ2-7
clone size: many
CDR3 protein: SASTGRGGGYEQY

V gene: TRBV14
CDR3 length: 14
J gene: TRBJ2-5
clone size: many
CDR3 protein: ASSQGGVSFQETQY

V gene: TRBV3-1
CDR3 length: 12
J gene: TRBJ1-1
clone size: many
CDR3 protein: ASSQMGPGAEAF

V gene: TRBV11-2
CDR3 length: 12
J gene: TRBJ2-5
clone size: many
CDR3 protein: ASSSGTAQETQY

V gene: TRBV6-1
CDR3 length: 11
J gene: TRBJ1-2
clone size: many
CDR3 protein: ASSPLGLWGYT

V gene: TRBV10-3
CDR3 length: 12
J gene: TRBJ2-7
clone size: many
CDR3 protein: AISESLDSYEQY

V gene: TRBV7-3
CDR3 length: 10
J gene: TRBJ2-1
clone size: many
CDR3 protein: ASGRLYNEQF

V gene: TRBV11-2
CDR3 length: 15
J gene: TRBJ2-1
clone size: -
CDR3 protein: ASSPDFTDRFYNEQF

V gene: TRBV9
CDR3 length: 11
J gene: TRBJ2-5
clone size: many
CDR3 protein: ASSGRGGETQY

V gene: TRBV18
CDR3 length: 9
J gene: TRBJ1-2
clone size: many
CDR3 protein: ASSRGHLYT

V gene: TRBV5-1
CDR3 length: 12
J gene: TRBJ1-2
clone size: many
CDR3 protein: ASSPDGQGYGYT

V gene: TRBV10-2
CDR3 length: 13
J gene: TRBJ1-2
clone size: -
CDR3 protein: ASSDWATWSHGYT

V gene: TRBV19
CDR3 length: 14
J gene: TRBJ1-1
clone size: many
CDR3 protein: ASRVVEGRADTEAF

V gene: TRBV9
CDR3 length: 13
J gene: TRBJ1-1
clone size: few
CDR3 protein: ASSGGGRLNTEAF

V gene: TRBV9
CDR3 length: 13
J gene: TRBJ2-5
clone size: -
CDR3 protein: ASSRQTSVQETQY